This T cell receptor beta chain was captured in a study of T cell responses to AZD1222 COVID-19 vaccine listed by TCRdb under 2021. A note on the overall study: A total of under 250 trial participants underwent TCR sequencing, of whom roughly 210 had received two doses of AZD1222 and some 26 had received two doses of the MenACWY control vaccine. Trial participants were enrolled into age subgroups of 18-55, 56-69 and 70-plus years, which contained roughly 150, 30 and 60 TCR-sequenced participants, respectively. Overall study outcomes, separate from this receptor: The whole spike protein was spanned by vaccine-associated CD4 TCRs, and dominant responses were seen in regions 160-218 and 743-854. Because no day 14 peak-response samples were available, the repertoires could be characterized only after the peak T cell response. In the small 56-69-year group, the increase in depth fell short of significance, most likely because of low power. Participants were mostly white British, with more females than males. The authors suggested clonal diversity may have been underestimated. Spike-specific TCR breadth and depth rose significantly after two AZD1222 doses compared with day 0 and with MenACWY recipients. Conclusions about previously exposed vaccinees were limited because only six AZD1222 recipients were SARS-CoV-2 seropositive at baseline. Reportedly, almost half of the unique spike-specific TCRs recognized epitopes lying outside the regions that are mutated in the B.1.351 and B.1.1.7 variants.

This specimen's time point label, per the study, means: about 28 days (+/-7) after the second vaccine dose. AZD1222 recipients given second doses at about 4 weeks or at about 12 weeks were pooled, since spike-specific TCR depth and breadth were not found to differ between the two schedules. The vaccinee samples were drawn from two UK trials, COV001 and COV002, one of which was a single-blind randomized controlled phase 2/3 trial testing AZD1222 (ChAdOx1 nCoV-19) in healthy adults. For TCRbeta chain sequencing, PBMC samples were collected from trial participants at day 0 and at day 28 after the second dose. Concerning this clone: Its antigen remains undetermined. It has no much larger one-base neighbor in the sample; base qualities were not kept.

The CDR3 regions of human TCRbeta chains were analyzed by immunosequencing. Turning to the authors' computational methods: TCRs in the repertoires were matched against a reference library of SARS-CoV-2-specific TCRs that had been generated with the MIRA antigen-specificity platform. Breadth was defined as the fraction of unique TCRs that were SARS-CoV-2-associated. Depth was defined as the fraction of total T cells that were SARS-CoV-2-associated. Using the MIRA data, each spike-specific TCR was assigned both to the spike region to which the TCR was reactive and to a CD4 or CD8 class. Log10-transformed breadth and depth values were compared by one-way ANOVA with Sidak's multiple comparisons tests. The source is immuneACCESS, and TCRdb retained only in-frame sequences with V and J called. Part of the clones is not carried over; for the studies checked, unresolved V genes explain less than half of this, and the remainder is unexplained. The D gene and trimming were derived from the DNA, and the V and J assignments and clone size from that table. This sample gives 150,000 to 200,000 clones in total; 80% to 90% of them show up just once. Together, the top ten hold approximately 10% of the sample.

The source was peripheral blood, collected 28 days after the second AZD1222 dose. The sequence came from an adult who received the AZD1222 COVID-19 vaccine.

The CDR3 region: CASSHDRDGYTF. The sequenced DNA is TGTGCCAGCAGTCACGACAGGGACGGCTACACCTTC. The sequence links TRBV28 to TRBJ1-2; 7 middle bases align to TRBD1. For this chain, trimming is 5 bases at the V end and 8 bases at the J end, and the number of junction bases without a gene match is 5. CDR1 MDHEN and CDR2 SYDVKM were looked up in the germline V gene. The CDR3 goes from the cysteine to the phenylalanine over 12 residues. Only CDR3 DNA is held: 36 bases, read in frame from base 1.